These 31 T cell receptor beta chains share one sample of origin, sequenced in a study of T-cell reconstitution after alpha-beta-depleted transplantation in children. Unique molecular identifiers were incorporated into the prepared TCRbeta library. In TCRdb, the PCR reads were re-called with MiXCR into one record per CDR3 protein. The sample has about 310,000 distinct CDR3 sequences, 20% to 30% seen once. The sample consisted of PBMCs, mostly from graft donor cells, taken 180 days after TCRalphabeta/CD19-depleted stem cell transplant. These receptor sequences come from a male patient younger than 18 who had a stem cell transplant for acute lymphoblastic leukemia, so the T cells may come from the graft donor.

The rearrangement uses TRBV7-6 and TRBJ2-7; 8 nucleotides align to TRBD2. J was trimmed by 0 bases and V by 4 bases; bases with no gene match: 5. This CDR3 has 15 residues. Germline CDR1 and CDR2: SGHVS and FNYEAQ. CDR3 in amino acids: CASSSLAEGSYEQYF. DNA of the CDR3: TGTGCCAGCAGCTCACTAGCGGAGGGCTCCTACGAGCAGTACTTC.

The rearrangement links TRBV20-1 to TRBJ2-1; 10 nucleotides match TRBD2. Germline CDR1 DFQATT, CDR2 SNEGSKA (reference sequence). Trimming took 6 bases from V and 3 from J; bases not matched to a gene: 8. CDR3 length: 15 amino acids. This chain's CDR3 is CSARLAGSDYNEQFF. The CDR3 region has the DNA TGCAGTGCACGACTAGCGGGCTCGGACTACAATGAGCAGTTCTTC.

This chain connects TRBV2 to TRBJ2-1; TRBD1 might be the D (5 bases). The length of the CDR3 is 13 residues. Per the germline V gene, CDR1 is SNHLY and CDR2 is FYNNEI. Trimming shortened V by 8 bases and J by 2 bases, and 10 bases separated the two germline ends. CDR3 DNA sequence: TGTGCCAGCGCCCAGGGCCCCTACAATGAGCAGTTCTTC. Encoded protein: CASAQGPYNEQFF.

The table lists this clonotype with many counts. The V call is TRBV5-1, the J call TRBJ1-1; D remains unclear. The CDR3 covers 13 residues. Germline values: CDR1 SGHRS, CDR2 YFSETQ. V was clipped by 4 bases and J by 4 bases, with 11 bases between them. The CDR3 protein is CASSLPRRTEAFF. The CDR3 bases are TGCGCCAGCAGCCTACCTAGACGCACTGAAGCTTTCTTT.

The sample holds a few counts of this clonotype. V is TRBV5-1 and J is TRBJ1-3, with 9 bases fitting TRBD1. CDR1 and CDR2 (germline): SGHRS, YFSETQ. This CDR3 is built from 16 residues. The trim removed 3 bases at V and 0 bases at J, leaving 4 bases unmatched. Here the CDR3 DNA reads TGCGCCAGCAGCTGGGACAGGGCCATCTCTGGAAACACCATATATTTT. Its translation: CASSWDRAISGNTIYF.

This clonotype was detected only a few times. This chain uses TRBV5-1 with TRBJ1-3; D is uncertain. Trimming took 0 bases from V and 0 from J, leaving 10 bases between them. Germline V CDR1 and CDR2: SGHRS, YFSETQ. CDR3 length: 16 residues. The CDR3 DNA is TGCGCCAGCAGCTTGGCCGCGAGAGTCTCTGGAAACACCATATATTTT. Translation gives CASSLAARVSGNTIYF. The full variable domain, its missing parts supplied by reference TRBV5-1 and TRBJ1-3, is KAGVTQTPRYLIKTRGQQVTLSCSPISGHRSVSWYQQTPGQGLQFLFEYFSETQRNKGNFPGRFSGRQFSNSRSEMNVSTLELGDSALYLCASSLAARVSGNTIYFGEGSWLTVV.

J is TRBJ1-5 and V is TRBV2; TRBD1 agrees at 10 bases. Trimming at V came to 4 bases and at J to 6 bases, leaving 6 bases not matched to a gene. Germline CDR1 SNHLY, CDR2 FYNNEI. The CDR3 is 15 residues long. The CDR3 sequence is CASSGQGAYGQPQHF. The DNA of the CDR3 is TGTGCCAGCAGTGGACAGGGGGCGTATGGTCAGCCCCAGCATTTT.

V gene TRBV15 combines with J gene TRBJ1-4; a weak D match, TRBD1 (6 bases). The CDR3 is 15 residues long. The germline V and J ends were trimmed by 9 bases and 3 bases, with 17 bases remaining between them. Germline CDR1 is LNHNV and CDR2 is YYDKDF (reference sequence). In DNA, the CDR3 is TGTGCCACGAGGGAGGGGGGTCGTTCTAATGAAAAACTGTTTTTT. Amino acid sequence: CATREGGRSNEKLFF.

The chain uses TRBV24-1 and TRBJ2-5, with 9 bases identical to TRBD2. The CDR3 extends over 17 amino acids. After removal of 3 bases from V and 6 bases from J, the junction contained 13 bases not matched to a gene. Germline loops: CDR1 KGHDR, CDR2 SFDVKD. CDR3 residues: CATSDTSGREGLKTQYF. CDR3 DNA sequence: TGTGCCACCAGTGATACCTCCGGGCGGGAGGGCCTAAAGACCCAGTACTTC.

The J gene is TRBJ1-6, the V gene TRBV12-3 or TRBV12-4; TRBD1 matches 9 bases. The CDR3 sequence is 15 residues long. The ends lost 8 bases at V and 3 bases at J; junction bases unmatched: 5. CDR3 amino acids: CASFSGQGYNSPLHF. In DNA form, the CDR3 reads TGTGCCAGCTTTTCGGGACAGGGCTATAATTCACCCCTCCACTTT.

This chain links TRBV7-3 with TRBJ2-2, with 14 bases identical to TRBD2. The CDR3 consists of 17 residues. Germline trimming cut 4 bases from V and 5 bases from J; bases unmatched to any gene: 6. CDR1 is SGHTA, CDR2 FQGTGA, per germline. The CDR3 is CASSWGLAGVETGELFF. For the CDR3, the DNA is TGTGCCAGCAGCTGGGGACTAGCGGGAGTGGAAACCGGGGAGCTGTTTTTT.

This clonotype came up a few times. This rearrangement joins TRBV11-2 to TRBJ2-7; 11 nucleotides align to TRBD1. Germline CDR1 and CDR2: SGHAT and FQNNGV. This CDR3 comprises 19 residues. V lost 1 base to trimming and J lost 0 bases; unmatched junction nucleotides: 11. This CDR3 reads CASSLVPGQGAPRSYEQYF. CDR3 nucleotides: TGTGCCAGCAGCTTAGTACCCGGACAGGGGGCACCCCGCTCCTACGAGCAGTACTTC.

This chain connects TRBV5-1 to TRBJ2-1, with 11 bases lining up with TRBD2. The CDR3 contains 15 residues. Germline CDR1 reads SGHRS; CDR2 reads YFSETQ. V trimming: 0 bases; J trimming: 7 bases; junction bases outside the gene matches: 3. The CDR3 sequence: CASSLASGRHNEQFF. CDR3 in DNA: TGCGCCAGCAGCTTGGCTAGCGGGAGGCATAATGAGCAGTTCTTC.

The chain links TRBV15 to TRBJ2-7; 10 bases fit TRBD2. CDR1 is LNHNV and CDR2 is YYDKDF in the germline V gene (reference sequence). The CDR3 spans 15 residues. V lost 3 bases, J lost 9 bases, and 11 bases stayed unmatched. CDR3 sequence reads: CATSSNLAGVIGQYF. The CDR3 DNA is TGTGCCACCAGCAGCAACCTAGCGGGAGTAATAGGGCAGTACTTC.

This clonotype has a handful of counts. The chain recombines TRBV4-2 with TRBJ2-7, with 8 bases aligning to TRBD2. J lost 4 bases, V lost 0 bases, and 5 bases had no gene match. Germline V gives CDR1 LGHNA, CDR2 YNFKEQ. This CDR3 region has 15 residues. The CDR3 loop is CASSQEWREEYEQYF. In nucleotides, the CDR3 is TGTGCCAGCAGCCAAGAATGGCGGGAGGAGTACGAGCAGTACTTC.

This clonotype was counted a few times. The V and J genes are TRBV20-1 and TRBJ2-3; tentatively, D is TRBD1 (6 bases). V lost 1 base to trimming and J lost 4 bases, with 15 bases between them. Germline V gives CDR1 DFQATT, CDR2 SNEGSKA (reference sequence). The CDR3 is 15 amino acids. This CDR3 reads CSARAAYRDPDTQYF. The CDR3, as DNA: TGCAGTGCTAGAGCCGCCTACAGGGATCCAGATACGCAGTATTTT.

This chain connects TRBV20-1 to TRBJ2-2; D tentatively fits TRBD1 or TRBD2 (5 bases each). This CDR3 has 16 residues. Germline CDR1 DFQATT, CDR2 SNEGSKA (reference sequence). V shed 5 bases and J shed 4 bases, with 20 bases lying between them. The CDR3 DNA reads TGCAGTGCTCCCGCCGGGGACCTATTGGTCACCGGGGAGCTGTTTTTT. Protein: CSAPAGDLLVTGELFF.

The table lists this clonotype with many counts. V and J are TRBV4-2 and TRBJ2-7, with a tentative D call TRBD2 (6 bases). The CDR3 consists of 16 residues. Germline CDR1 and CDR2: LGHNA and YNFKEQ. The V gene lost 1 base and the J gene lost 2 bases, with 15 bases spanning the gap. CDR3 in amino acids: CASSQAQFGSPYEQYF. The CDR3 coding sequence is TGTGCCAGCAGCCAAGCTCAGTTCGGGAGCCCCTACGAGCAGTACTTC.

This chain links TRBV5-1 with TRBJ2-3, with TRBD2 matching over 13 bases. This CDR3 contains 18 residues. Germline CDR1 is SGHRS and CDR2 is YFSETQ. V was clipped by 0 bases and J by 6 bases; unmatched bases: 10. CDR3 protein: CASSLVARTSGGGDTQYF. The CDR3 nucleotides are TGCGCCAGCAGCTTGGTTGCCCGGACTAGCGGGGGTGGTGATACGCAGTATTTT.

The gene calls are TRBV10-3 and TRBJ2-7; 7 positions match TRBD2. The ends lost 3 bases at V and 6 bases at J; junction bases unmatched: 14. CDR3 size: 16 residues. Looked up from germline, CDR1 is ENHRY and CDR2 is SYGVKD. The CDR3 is CAISDPPWEGPGEQYF. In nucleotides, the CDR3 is TGTGCCATCAGTGACCCCCCGTGGGAGGGCCCCGGCGAGCAGTACTTC.

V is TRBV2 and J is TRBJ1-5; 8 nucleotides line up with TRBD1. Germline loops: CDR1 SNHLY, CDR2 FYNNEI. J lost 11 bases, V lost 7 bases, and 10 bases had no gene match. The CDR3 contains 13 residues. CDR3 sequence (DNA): TGTGCCAGCAAGGACAGGGCGATCGGGACCCAGCATTTT. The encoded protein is CASKDRAIGTQHF.

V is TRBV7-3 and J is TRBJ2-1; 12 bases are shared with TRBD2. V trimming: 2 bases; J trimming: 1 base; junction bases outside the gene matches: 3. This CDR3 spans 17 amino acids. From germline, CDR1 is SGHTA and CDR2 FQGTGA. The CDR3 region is CASSLRTSGISYNEQFF. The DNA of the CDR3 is TGTGCCAGCAGCTTACGGACTAGCGGGATTTCCTACAATGAGCAGTTCTTC.

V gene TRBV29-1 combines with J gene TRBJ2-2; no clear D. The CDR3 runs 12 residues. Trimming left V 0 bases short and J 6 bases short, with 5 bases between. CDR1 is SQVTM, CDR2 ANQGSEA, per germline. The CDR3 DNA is TGCAGCGTTGAAGATTACGCCGGGGAGCTGTTTTTT. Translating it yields CSVEDYAGELFF.

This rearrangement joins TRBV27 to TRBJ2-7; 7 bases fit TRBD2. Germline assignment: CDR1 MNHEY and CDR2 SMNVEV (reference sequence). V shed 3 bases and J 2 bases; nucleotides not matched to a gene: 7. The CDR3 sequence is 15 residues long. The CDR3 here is CASSFLSGQPYEQYF. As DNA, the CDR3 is TGTGCCAGCAGTTTTCTTAGCGGGCAGCCCTACGAGCAGTACTTC.

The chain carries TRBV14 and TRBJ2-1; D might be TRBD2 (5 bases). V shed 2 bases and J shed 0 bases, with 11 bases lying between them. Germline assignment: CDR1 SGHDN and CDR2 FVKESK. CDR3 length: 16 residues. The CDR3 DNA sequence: TGTGCCAGCAGCCAAACGGGGTCCCCCTCCTACAATGAGCAGTTCTTC. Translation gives CASSQTGSPSYNEQFF.

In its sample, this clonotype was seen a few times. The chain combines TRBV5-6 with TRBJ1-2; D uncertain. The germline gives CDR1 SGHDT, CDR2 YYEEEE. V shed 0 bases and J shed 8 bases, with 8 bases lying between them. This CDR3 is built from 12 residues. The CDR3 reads CASSLVGWGYTF. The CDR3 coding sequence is TGTGCCAGCAGCTTGGTGGGCTGGGGCTACACCTTC.

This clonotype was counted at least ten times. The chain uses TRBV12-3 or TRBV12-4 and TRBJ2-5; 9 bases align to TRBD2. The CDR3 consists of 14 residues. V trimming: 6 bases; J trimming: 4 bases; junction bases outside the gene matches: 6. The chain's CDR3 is CASSQARGGETQYF. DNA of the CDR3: TGTGCCAGCAGCCAGGCGCGGGGGGGAGAGACCCAGTACTTC.

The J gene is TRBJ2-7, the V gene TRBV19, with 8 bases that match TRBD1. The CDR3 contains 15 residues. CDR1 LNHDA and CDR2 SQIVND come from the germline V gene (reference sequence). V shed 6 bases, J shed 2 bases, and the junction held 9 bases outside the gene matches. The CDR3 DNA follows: TGTGCCAGTAGCAGACAGGGGAGGTCCCCCTACGAGCAGTACTTC. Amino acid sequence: CASSRQGRSPYEQYF.

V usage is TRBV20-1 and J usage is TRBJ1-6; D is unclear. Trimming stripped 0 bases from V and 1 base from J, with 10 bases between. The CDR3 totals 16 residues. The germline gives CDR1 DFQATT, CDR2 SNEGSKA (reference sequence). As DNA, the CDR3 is TGCAGTGCTAGAGAAGAGGGTTGGTCCTATAATTCACCCCTCCACTTT. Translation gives CSAREEGWSYNSPLHF.

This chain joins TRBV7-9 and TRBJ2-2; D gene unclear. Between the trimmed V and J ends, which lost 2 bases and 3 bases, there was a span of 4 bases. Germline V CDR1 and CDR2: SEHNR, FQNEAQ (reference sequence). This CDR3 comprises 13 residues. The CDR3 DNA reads TGTGCCAGCAGCTTAAGTGACACCGGGGAGCTGTTTTTT. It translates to CASSLSDTGELFF.

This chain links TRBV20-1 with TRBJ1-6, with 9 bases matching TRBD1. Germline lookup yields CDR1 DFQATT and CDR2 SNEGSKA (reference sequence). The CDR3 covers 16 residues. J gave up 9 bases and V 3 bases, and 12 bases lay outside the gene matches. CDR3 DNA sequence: TGCAGTGCTAGGGGATACGGACAGGGGCGAGTTTCACCCCTCCACTTT. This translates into CSARGYGQGRVSPLHF.